The entry below gives a single TCR beta chain sequence along with its context. The data are from a study of blood T cell repertoires in COVID-19. About the study: Material from acute and convalescent COVID-19 was sourced from the United States, Italy and Spain. Sources were T cells, B-cell-depleted T cells, or PBMCs; the material itself was cDNA or gDNA.

CDR3 length: 17 amino acids. Between the trimmed V and J ends, which lost 0 bases and 3 bases, there was a span of 15 bases. Germline loops: CDR1 MGHRA, CDR2 YSYEKL. How the authors handled the data: Amplifying reference gene primers gave estimates of nucleated cell counts. This table comes from immunoSEQ multiplex PCR, and its TCRdb copy is limited to in-frame clones, with some not included. V, J and clone size were drawn from that table, and D and trimming were deduced from the DNA. The sample has a few hundred thousand clones, roughly 91% seen once; the top ten hold less than 3.5%. The sequenced material came from PBMCs or T cells enriched from blood (not recorded which). This TCR derives from a woman in her fifties or sixties who had been exposed to COVID-19. This chain uses TRBV4-1 with TRBJ1-5, with a weak D call TRBD1 (5 bases). The CDR3 sequence is CASSQEGGWVDNQPQHF. The CDR3 DNA reads TGCGCCAGCAGCCAAGAGGGGGGGTGGGTTGACAATCAGCCCCAGCATTTT.